Each of the 18 T cell receptor beta chains below was sequenced from the same sample in a study of early T cells in non-severe SARS-CoV-2 infection. Using its own MiXCR run on the 5' RACE reads, TCRdb lists one record per CDR3 protein. There are about 69,000 distinct CDR3 sequences in the sample; 9.5% occur only once, and 5.9% lies in the top ten. Sequencing was performed on whole blood. The source is an adult who was a healthcare worker with PCR-confirmed SARS-CoV-2 infection or an uninfected control (not recorded which).

This clonotype was seen repeatedly, ten times or more. The chain couples TRBV18 to TRBJ2-4; D possibly corresponds to TRBD2 (5 bases). Germline values: CDR1 KGHSH, CDR2 LQKENI. The CDR3 length is 15 residues. V lost 0 bases and J lost 8, with 14 bases in between. CDR3 sequence: CASSPPWLDGDIQYF. The CDR3 coding sequence is TGTGCCAGCTCACCACCGTGGCTAGACGGGGACATTCAGTACTTC. Looking up the rest from reference TRBV18 and TRBJ2-4 gives the full variable domain: NAGVMQNPRHLVRRRGQEARLRCSPMKGHSHVYWYRQLPEEGLKFMVYLQKENIIDESGMPKERFSAEFPKEGPSILRIQQVVRGDSAAYFCASSPPWLDGDIQYFGAGTRLSVL.

The table lists this clonotype with many counts. The chain couples TRBV2 to TRBJ1-5, with 11 nucleotides matching TRBD1. The CDR3 runs 18 residues. Trimming removed 4 bases from V and 4 bases from J; junction bases left unmatched: 12. Germline V gene data show CDR1 as SNHLY and CDR2 as FYNNEI. This CDR3 is CASSVDRTGGSVNQPQHF. CDR3 DNA sequence: TGTGCCAGCAGTGTTGACCGGACAGGGGGCTCGGTGAATCAGCCCCAGCATTTT.

This chain uses TRBV7-9 with TRBJ1-2; D gene unclear. V was shortened by 4 bases and J by 4 bases, with 13 bases between the two germline ends. This CDR3 is built from 14 residues. Germline V CDR1 and CDR2: SEHNR, FQNEAQ (reference sequence). In nucleotides, the CDR3 is TGTGCCAGCAGCTATGGTGAACCATCCTATGGCTACACCTTC. This codes for CASSYGEPSYGYTF.

This clonotype was counted at least ten times. This chain links TRBV29-1 with TRBJ1-2, with D possibly TRBD1 on 6 matching bases. CDR1 and CDR2 from the germline V gene are SQVTM and ANQGSEA. The V gene lost 7 bases and the J gene lost 2 bases, with 23 bases spanning the gap. The CDR3 has 16 amino acids. This chain's CDR3 is CSAVHTGSRGNYGYTF. CDR3 nucleotides: TGCAGCGCCGTACATACGGGTTCAAGGGGGAACTATGGCTACACCTTC.

This clonotype has a count of ten or more. V gene TRBV3-1 combines with J gene TRBJ1-1; D gene uncertain. V shed 5 bases and J shed 2 bases, with 9 bases lying between them. Germline CDR1 reads LGHDT; CDR2 reads YNNKEL (reference sequence). The CDR3 length is 13 residues. As DNA, the CDR3 is TGTGCCAGCAGCGGGCGGGGAAACACTGAAGCTTTCTTT. This gives the protein CASSGRGNTEAFF.

This clonotype was recorded many times. The chain recombines TRBV20-1 with TRBJ2-7, with TRBD1 matching over 7 bases. The germline V gene encodes CDR1 DFQATT and CDR2 SNEGSKA (reference sequence). This CDR3 has 13 amino acids. The V gene end was trimmed by 5 bases and the J gene end by 13 bases; junction bases not matched to a gene: 17. In DNA, the CDR3 is TGCAGTGCTTCGACCGGGACAGACTACGAGCTCTACTTC. Its translation is CSASTGTDYELYF.

CDR3 DNA sequence: TGTGCCAGCAGCTTGGGAACAGCGTATAATACGCAGTATTTT. Translating it yields CASSLGTAYNTQYF. The chain uses TRBV5-8 and TRBJ2-3; D gene ambiguous. Germline-derived CDR1 and CDR2 are SGHTS and YDEGEE. This CDR3 comprises 14 residues. The V gene lost 0 bases and the J gene lost 7 bases, with 12 bases spanning the gap.

The table lists this clonotype with a few counts. The CDR3, as DNA: TGTGCCATCAGGGATCGACTAGCGGGAGAGGAGACCCAGTACTTC. Protein: CAIRDRLAGEETQYF. The chain carries TRBV10-3 and TRBJ2-5, with 12 bases identical to TRBD2. The CDR3 spans 15 residues. Trimming at V came to 6 bases and at J to 5 bases, leaving 7 bases not matched to a gene. Germline-derived CDR1 and CDR2 are ENHRY and SYGVKD.

The J gene is TRBJ2-5, the V gene TRBV20-1; the match to TRBD2 covers 9 bases. The CDR3 has 14 residues. Germline CDR1 DFQATT, CDR2 SNEGSKA (reference sequence). Trimming cost V 3 bases and J 1 base; bases outside gene matches: 3. CDR3 amino acids: CSASPSGVQETQYF. The CDR3 coding sequence is TGCAGTGCTAGCCCTAGCGGGGTCCAAGAGACCCAGTACTTC.

The J gene is TRBJ2-5, the V gene TRBV7-2; 8 positions agree with TRBD2. Germline loops: CDR1 SGHTA, CDR2 FQGNSA. With V trimmed by 2 bases and J by 10 bases, 21 bases remained unmatched. The CDR3 loop spans 18 amino acids. The CDR3 DNA follows: TGTGCCAGCAGCTTATGGCGGGAGGCCATGGGAGACCCAGCTAGCCAGTACTTC. Translating gives CASSLWREAMGDPASQYF.

This clonotype occurred a few times. The V and J genes are TRBV29-1 and TRBJ2-1, with TRBD2 matching over 9 bases. CDR1 and CDR2 (germline): SQVTM, ANQGSEA. The CDR3 consists of 15 residues. The V segment lost 6 bases and the J segment 8 bases; nucleotides outside the gene matches: 14. CDR3 coding DNA: TGCAGCGTCTTTCCTGGAAGAGCGGGGGGAGATGAGCAGTTCTTC. It is translated as CSVFPGRAGGDEQFF.

This chain links TRBV20-1 with TRBJ2-5, with TRBD2 matching over 10 bases. The CDR3 loop spans 15 amino acids. Germline loops: CDR1 DFQATT, CDR2 SNEGSKA (reference sequence). V trimming: 3 bases; J trimming: 0 bases; junction bases outside the gene matches: 4. CDR3: CSARASGRDQETQYF. CDR3 nucleotide sequence: TGCAGTGCTAGGGCGAGCGGGAGGGACCAAGAGACCCAGTACTTC.

V gene TRBV30 combines with J gene TRBJ1-5; D possibly corresponds to TRBD1 (6 bases). There are 13 residues in the CDR3. V was pared by 8 bases and J by 2 bases, with 13 bases between. The germline gives CDR1 GTSNPN, CDR2 SVGIG (reference sequence). CDR3 protein: CAQGKDGNQPQHF. CDR3 DNA: TGTGCCCAGGGGAAGGATGGCAATCAGCCCCAGCATTTT. Drawing the rest from reference TRBV30 and TRBJ1-5, the complete variable domain is SQTIHQWPATLVQPVGSPLSLECTVEGTSNPNLYWYRQAAGRGLQLLFYSVGIGQISSEVPQNLSASRPQDRQFILSSKKLLLSDSGFYLCAQGKDGNQPQHFGDGTRLSIL.

This clonotype was detected ten times or more. This chain links TRBV19 with TRBJ2-6; TRBD1 might be the D (6 bases). V lost 1 base, J lost 11 bases, and 9 bases lay in between. This CDR3 is built from 13 residues. From germline, CDR1 is LNHDA and CDR2 SQIVND (reference sequence). The CDR3 is CASSIARGDVLTF. In nucleotides, the CDR3 is TGTGCCAGTAGTATAGCCAGGGGAGACGTCCTGACTTTC.

This clonotype has more than one count but fewer than ten. This sequence joins TRBV29-1 and TRBJ2-7; TRBD1 is a possible D gene (7 bases). Germline lookup yields CDR1 SQVTM and CDR2 ANQGSEA. V dropped 0 bases and J dropped 3 bases, with 15 bases sitting between them. CDR3 size: 15 residues. The CDR3 protein is CSVEDTGDSNYEQYF. For the CDR3, the DNA is TGCAGCGTTGAAGATACGGGGGACAGCAACTACGAGCAGTACTTC.

This clonotype was seen many times. CDR3 DNA: TGTGCCAGCAATCGACAGGGTTTCGCTGGAAACACCATATATTTT. Translation: CASNRQGFAGNTIYF. The V gene is TRBV12-3 or TRBV12-4, the J gene TRBJ1-3; 7 bases are a match to TRBD1. V lost 7 bases to trimming and J lost 2 bases; unmatched junction nucleotides: 8. The CDR3 is 15 amino acids.

Many counts were recorded for this clonotype. The chain combines TRBV20-1 with TRBJ2-1, with TRBD2 as a possible D gene (7 bases). Trimming pared 0 bases from V and 5 bases from J, leaving 14 bases between. CDR1 is DFQATT, CDR2 SNEGSKA, per germline (reference sequence). The CDR3 is made up of 15 amino acids. The CDR3 DNA reads TGCAGTGCTAGAGATGGGGGGGCCCCAGACAATGAGCAGTTCTTC. It specifies CSARDGGAPDNEQFF.

V gene TRBV5-1 combines with J gene TRBJ2-1; TRBD2 agrees at 11 bases. Unmatched junction bases numbered 6, after V lost 4 bases and J lost 0 bases. Germline lookup yields CDR1 SGHRS and CDR2 YFSETQ. This CDR3 region has 17 residues. The CDR3 is CASSTPSGGSSYNEQFF. CDR3 sequence (DNA): TGCGCCAGCAGCACTCCTAGCGGGGGGAGCTCCTACAATGAGCAGTTCTTC.